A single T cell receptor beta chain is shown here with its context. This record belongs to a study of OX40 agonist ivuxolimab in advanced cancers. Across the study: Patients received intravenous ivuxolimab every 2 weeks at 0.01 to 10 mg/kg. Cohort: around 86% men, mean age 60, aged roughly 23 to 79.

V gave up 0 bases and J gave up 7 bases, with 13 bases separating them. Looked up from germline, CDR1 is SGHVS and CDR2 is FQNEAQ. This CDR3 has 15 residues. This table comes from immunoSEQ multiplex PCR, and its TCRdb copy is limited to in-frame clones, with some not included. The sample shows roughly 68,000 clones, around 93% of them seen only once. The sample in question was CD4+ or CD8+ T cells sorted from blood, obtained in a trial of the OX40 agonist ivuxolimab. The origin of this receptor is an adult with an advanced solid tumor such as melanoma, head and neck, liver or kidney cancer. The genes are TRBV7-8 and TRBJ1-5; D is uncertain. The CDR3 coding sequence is TGTGCCAGCAGCTTAGCAGGGAATAGGAAACAGCCCCAGCATTTT. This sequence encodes CASSLAGNRKQPQHF.